This T cell receptor beta chain was sequenced during a study of shared clonotypes between healthy human individuals. Regarding this clone: Other DNA sequences within the sample encode an identical CDR3.

Trimming left V 0 bases short and J 2 bases short, with 11 bases between. There are 15 residues in the CDR3. Germline CDR1 SGHRS, CDR2 YFSETQ. Produced via immunoSEQ multiplex PCR; TCRdb's table is partial and in-frame only. The sample has roughly 2.5 million clones, approximately 92% seen once; the top ten hold over 0.12%. The receptor was isolated from a young man in good health. The sample consisted of naive CD4+ T cells sorted from blood. Subset indicated: CD45RA+ positively selected. The chain combines TRBV5-1 with TRBJ2-5; no reliable D call. The CDR3 reads CASSLVPGIQETQYF. The CDR3 region has the DNA TGCGCCAGCAGCTTGGTCCCAGGAATTCAAGAGACCCAGTACTTC.